The rows below give T cell receptor beta chains drawn from one sample of a study of blood T cell repertoires in COVID-19. TCRdb's copy holds only in-frame clones and misses some; the assay was immunoSEQ multiplex PCR. The sample carries around 140,000 clones, about 89% recorded once. The sequenced sample consisted of peripheral blood. All receptors derive from a woman in her seventies with COVID-19, enrolled during active disease. CDR3s leave out the opening cysteine and the closing phenylalanine or tryptophan. The order of the fields is V gene, J gene, clone size, CDR3 protein. Size is stated for part of the rows, as once, few or many counts, or as a class when the clone is expanded.

TRBV10-3	TRBJ2-1	-	ATQLTSGGRYEQF
TRBV2	TRBJ2-1	-	ASSEEGGGVTDNEQF
TRBV2	TRBJ1-1	-	ASVVDFLNTEAF
TRBV19	TRBJ1-6	many	ASSHRQGGYNSPLH
TRBV5-1	TRBJ1-3	-	ASREQPSSGNTIY
TRBV20-1	TRBJ1-1	few	SASIRRSITEAF
TRBV11-2	TRBJ2-2	-	ASSLGGQGYTGELF
TRBV5-1	TRBJ2-3	-	ASGIAGGQTDTQY
TRBV5-1	TRBJ2-7	few	ASRLRPSGTGGGNEQY
TRBV13	TRBJ1-6	-	ASSRQGSSYNSPLH
TRBV14	TRBJ2-7	once	ASSLGGTGVYEQY
TRBV19	TRBJ2-2	-	ASSSGTSGGGELF
TRBV7-2	TRBJ2-5	-	ASSSVTSGGSQETQY
TRBV29-1	TRBJ2-3	-	SVEGGRGTDTQY
TRBV2	TRBJ1-1	-	ASRNGQGAQAF
TRBV19	TRBJ2-3	-	ASSKRTDTQY
TRBV13	TRBJ2-2	once	ASSLGRYRGSTGELF
TRBV19	TRBJ1-1	-	ASSVFQGTEAF
TRBV18	TRBJ1-2	-	ASSPPGGPSYYYGYT
TRBV12-5	TRBJ2-7	-	ASGFPGQGNSYEQY
TRBV28	TRBJ1-5	-	ASSGSNPGSNQPQH
TRBV3-1/TRBV3-2	TRBJ2-7	-	ASSQALGQGYEQY
TRBV2	TRBJ2-6	-	ASGGYGANVLT
TRBV6-5	TRBJ1-3	-	ASSTRQGQRNTIY
TRBV30	TRBJ2-3	-	AWSGDLSTDTQY
TRBV2	TRBJ2-5	once	ASNPGGLETQY
TRBV7-9	TRBJ1-2	-	ASSSALRAVYGYT
TRBV28	TRBJ1-2	-	ASRRDRGGYT
TRBV24-1	TRBJ1-6	-	ATSEGQTYNSPLH
TRBV6-1	TRBJ2-7	-	ASSEDRGVITYEQY
TRBV6-1	TRBJ2-7	once	ASSEQGSRYEQY
TRBV4-1	TRBJ1-2	-	ASSLATGTANYGYT
TRBV7-8	TRBJ2-3	-	ASSLDSRGRSRTDTQY
TRBV18	TRBJ2-2	-	ASSPLRTGVTGELF
TRBV5-1	TRBJ1-1	few	ASSPVRGVSTEAF
TRBV2	TRBJ1-3	-	ASLYRVEGHTIY
TRBV5-4	TRBJ2-7	once	ASSLGLLNSYEQY
TRBV30	TRBJ2-7	-	AWSGQGYEQY